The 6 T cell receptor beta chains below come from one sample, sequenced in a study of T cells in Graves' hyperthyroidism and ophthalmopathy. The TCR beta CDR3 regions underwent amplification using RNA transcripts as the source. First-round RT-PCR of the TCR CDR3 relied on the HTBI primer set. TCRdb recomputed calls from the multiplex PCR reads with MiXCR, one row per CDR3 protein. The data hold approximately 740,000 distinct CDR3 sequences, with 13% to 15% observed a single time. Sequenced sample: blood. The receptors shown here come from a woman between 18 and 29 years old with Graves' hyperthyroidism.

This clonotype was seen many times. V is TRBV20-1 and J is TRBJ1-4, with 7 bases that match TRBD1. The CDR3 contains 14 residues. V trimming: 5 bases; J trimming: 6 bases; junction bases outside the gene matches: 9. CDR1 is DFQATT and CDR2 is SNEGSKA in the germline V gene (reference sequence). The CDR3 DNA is TGCAGTGCTCTAGGACAGGTGGGGGATGAAAAACTGTTTTTT. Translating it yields CSALGQVGDEKLFF.

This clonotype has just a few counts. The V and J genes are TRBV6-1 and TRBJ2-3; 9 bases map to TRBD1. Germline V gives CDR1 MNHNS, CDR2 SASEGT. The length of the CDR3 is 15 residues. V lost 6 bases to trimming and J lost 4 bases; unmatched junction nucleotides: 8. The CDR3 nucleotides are TGTGCCAGCAGCCCCCGGGACAGGGATCCAGATACGCAGTATTTT. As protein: CASSPRDRDPDTQYF.

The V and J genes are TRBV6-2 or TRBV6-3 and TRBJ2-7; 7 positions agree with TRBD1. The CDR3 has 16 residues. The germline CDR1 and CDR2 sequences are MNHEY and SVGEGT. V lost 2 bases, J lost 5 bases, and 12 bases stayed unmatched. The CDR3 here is CASSYELGQAFHEQYF. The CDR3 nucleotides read TGTGCCAGCAGTTACGAACTAGGACAGGCTTTCCACGAGCAGTACTTC.

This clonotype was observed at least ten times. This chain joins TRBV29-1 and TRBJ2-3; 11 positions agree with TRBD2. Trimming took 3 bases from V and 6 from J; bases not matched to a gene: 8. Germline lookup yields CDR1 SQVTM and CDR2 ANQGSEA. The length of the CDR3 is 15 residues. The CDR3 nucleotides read TGCAGCGTTGATGAACTAGCGGGAGCGTTGGATACGCAGTATTTT. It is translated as CSVDELAGALDTQYF.

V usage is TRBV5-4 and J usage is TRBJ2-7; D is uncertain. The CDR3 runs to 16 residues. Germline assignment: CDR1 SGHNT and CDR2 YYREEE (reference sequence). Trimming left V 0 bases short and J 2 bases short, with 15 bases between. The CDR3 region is CASSLDGGPAAYEQYF. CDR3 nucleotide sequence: TGTGCCAGCAGCTTGGACGGCGGCCCCGCTGCCTACGAGCAGTACTTC.

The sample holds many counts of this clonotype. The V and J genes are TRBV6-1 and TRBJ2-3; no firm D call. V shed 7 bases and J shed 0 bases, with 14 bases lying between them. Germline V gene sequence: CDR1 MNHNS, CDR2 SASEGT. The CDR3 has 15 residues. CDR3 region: CASKELPTSTDTQYF. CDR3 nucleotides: TGTGCCAGCAAAGAACTACCGACTAGCACAGATACGCAGTATTTT.